A selection of T cell receptor beta chains follows, all from one sample in a study of T cell changes during pregnancy in multiple sclerosis. TCRdb keeps only in-frame clones here, not all; method: immunoSEQ multiplex PCR. There are about 71,000 clones in the sample; about 91% occur only once, and roughly 5.7% lies in the top ten. The source was CD8+ T cells from peripheral blood mononuclear cells, collected before pregnancy. The receptors shown here come from a female donor with multiple sclerosis, enrolled in a pregnancy study. Each CDR3 is given with its conserved first and last residue. D genes are given only for firm matches. Size is stated for part of the rows, as once, few or many counts, or as a class when the clone is expanded.

J gene,D gene,clone size,V gene,CDR3 protein,CDR3 DNA
TRBJ2-1,TRBD1,.,TRBV6-5,CASSKGARNEQFF,TGTGCCAGCAGTAAGGGGGCGCGGAATGAGCAGTTCTTC
TRBJ1-1,.,.,TRBV9,CASSVEGTGLGTEAFF,TGTGCCAGCAGCGTAGAAGGTACGGGGTTAGGCACTGAAGCTTTCTTT
TRBJ1-3,.,.,TRBV7-2,CASSLSTRQTSGNTIYF,TGTGCCAGCAGCTTATCAACGAGACAGACCTCTGGAAACACCATATATTTT
TRBJ2-7,TRBD1,.,TRBV27,CASSLGQAFYEQYF,TGTGCCAGCAGTTTGGGACAGGCGTTCTACGAGCAGTACTTC
TRBJ1-4,.,few,TRBV27,CASSYGQTEKLFF,TGTGCCAGCAGCTACGGACAGACCGAAAAACTGTTTTTT
TRBJ1-1,.,.,TRBV15,CATSTGQLNTEAFF,TGTGCCACCAGCACCGGACAGCTGAACACTGAAGCTTTCTTT
TRBJ1-2,TRBD1,.,TRBV7-6,CASSPGTGTWYGYTF,TGTGCCAGCAGCCCCGGGACAGGGACTTGGTATGGCTACACCTTC
TRBJ2-7,TRBD2,once,TRBV7-3,CASSPTGTNYEQYF,TGTGCCAGCAGCCCAACCGGGACTAACTACGAGCAGTACTTC
TRBJ1-4,TRBD1,.,TRBV5-1,CASRLGTGLTEKLFF,TGCGCCAGCAGGCTTGGGACAGGGTTAACTGAAAAACTGTTTTTT
TRBJ2-7,.,.,TRBV15,CATSTGSGYEQYF,TGTGCCACCAGCACAGGGTCGGGCTACGAGCAGTACTTC